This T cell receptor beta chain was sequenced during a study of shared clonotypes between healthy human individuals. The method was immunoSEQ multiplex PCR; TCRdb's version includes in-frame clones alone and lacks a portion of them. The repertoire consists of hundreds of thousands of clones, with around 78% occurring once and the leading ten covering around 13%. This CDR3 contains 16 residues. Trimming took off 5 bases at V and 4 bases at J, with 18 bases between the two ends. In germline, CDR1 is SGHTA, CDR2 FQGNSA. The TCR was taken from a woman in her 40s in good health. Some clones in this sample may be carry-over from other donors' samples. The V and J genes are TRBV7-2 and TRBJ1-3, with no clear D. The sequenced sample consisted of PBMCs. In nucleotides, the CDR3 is TGTGCCAGCAGCCCAGGAGGCCCCCAACGGGGAAACACCATATATTTT. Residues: CASSPGGPQRGNTIYF.